Below are 18 T cell receptor beta chains sequenced from a single sample in a study of OX40 agonist ivuxolimab in advanced cancers. Profiled with immunoSEQ multiplex PCR; TCRdb holds only in-frame clones, not every one. Here the sample spans roughly 43,000 clones, 82% being singletons. Sample: CD4+ or CD8+ T cells sorted from blood, taken in a trial of the OX40 agonist ivuxolimab. These receptor sequences come from an adult with an advanced solid tumor such as melanoma, head and neck, liver or kidney cancer.

The genes are TRBV11-2 and TRBJ2-2, with 9 bases that match TRBD1. CDR3 size: 13 residues. Germline assignment: CDR1 SGHAT and CDR2 FQNNGV. V was pared by 7 bases and J by 8 bases, with 5 bases of the junction left unmatched. CDR3 DNA: TGTGCCAGCACCCGGGACAGGGAGGGGGAGCTGTTTTTT. This translates into CASTRDREGELFF.

This sequence joins TRBV9 and TRBJ2-1; D unresolved. The CDR3 sequence is 15 residues long. Trimming stripped 0 bases from V and 7 bases from J, with 14 bases between. CDR1 and CDR2 from the germline V gene are SGDLS and YYNGEE. Written as DNA, the CDR3 is TGTGCCAGCAGCGTAGGTACCTTGGGAAGGAATGAGCAGTTCTTC. This encodes CASSVGTLGRNEQFF. Together with reference TRBV9 and TRBJ2-1, the CDR3 gives the full variable domain: DSGVTQTPKHLITATGQRVTLRCSPRSGDLSVYWYQQSLDQGLQFLIQYYNGEERAKGNILERFSAQQFPDLHSELNLSSLELGDSALYFCASSVGTLGRNEQFFGPGTRLTVL.

J is TRBJ2-5 and V is TRBV30; D is unresolved. Trimming removed 5 bases from V and 5 bases from J, with 12 bases in between. The CDR3 runs 12 residues. Germline loops: CDR1 GTSNPN, CDR2 SVGIG (reference sequence). The CDR3, as DNA: TGTGCCTGGGCCCTAGTAGAGGAGACCCAGTACTTC. This sequence encodes CAWALVEETQYF.

The rearrangement links TRBV21-1 to TRBJ2-5; the table's D call, TRBD1, has no DNA check behind it. TRBV21-1 constitutes a pseudogene. The CDR3 runs to 15 residues. CDR3 DNA: TGTGCCAGCAGCAATGCCTGGACAGCTAGAGAGACCCAGTACTTC. Its translation is CASSNAWTARETQYF.

The chain couples TRBV4-1 to TRBJ2-1; TRBD2 matches at 12 bases. Losses at the gene ends were 0 bases for V and 3 bases for J; bases not matched to a gene: 9. Germline lookup yields CDR1 MGHRA and CDR2 YSYEKL. The CDR3 sequence is 19 residues long. The CDR3 DNA is TGCGCCAGCAGCCAAGATCACGGTGGACTAGCGGGGATCTACAATGAGCAGTTCTTC. This codes for CASSQDHGGLAGIYNEQFF.

V and J are TRBV6-1 and TRBJ1-1; a possible D gene is TRBD1 (6 bases). Germline assignment: CDR1 MNHNS and CDR2 SASEGT. The CDR3 loop spans 15 amino acids. V dropped 4 bases and J dropped 5 bases, with 17 bases sitting between them. The CDR3 bases are TGTGCCAGCAGTGTCTTAAGCACAGGGAATACTGAAGCTTTCTTT. Translation: CASSVLSTGNTEAFF.

The DNA for the CDR3 is TGTGCCAGCAGCGCCCGAAACTCTGGGGCCAACGTCCTGACTTTC. It yields the protein CASSARNSGANVLTF. The V gene is TRBV14, the J gene TRBJ2-6; no clear D. Germline CDR1 is SGHDN and CDR2 is FVKESK. Trimming removed 5 bases at V and 0 bases at J, with 8 bases between. This CDR3 spans 15 amino acids. The variable domain in full, with the rest retrieved from reference TRBV14 and TRBJ2-6, is EAGVTQFPSHSVIEKGQTVTLRCDPISGHDNLYWYRRVMGKEIKFLLHFVKESKQDESGMPNNRFLAERTGGTYSTLKVQPAELEDSGVYFCASSARNSGANVLTFGAGSRLTVL.

This clone came up once. The chain uses TRBV15 and TRBJ2-7; no clear D. Germline V lookup: CDR1 LNHNV, CDR2 YYDKDF (reference sequence). Trimming stripped 0 bases from V and 5 bases from J, with 14 bases between. This CDR3 is 15 amino acids long. CDR3 DNA: TGTGCCACCAGCAGAGATCCGGGTTCCCCGGACGAGCAGTACTTC. Translated, it gives CATSRDPGSPDEQYF.

The J gene is TRBJ1-5, the V gene TRBV4-2; possible D gene TRBD1, 6 bases. V shed 5 bases and J shed 4 bases, with 12 bases lying between them. There are 14 residues in the CDR3. Germline lookup yields CDR1 LGHNA and CDR2 YNFKEQ. CDR3 sequence: CASSFRGLNQPQHF. The CDR3 DNA is TGTGCCAGCAGCTTCAGGGGACTAAATCAGCCCCAGCATTTT.

This chain's CDR3 is CASSPPEKGGELFF. In nucleotides, the CDR3 is TGTGCCAGCAGCCCCCCGGAGAAGGGCGGGGAGCTGTTTTTT. V and J are TRBV4-2 and TRBJ2-2; D call uncertain. Germline V CDR1 and CDR2: LGHNA, YNFKEQ. The V gene lost 4 bases and the J gene lost 7 bases, with 13 bases spanning the gap. The CDR3 loop spans 14 amino acids.

V usage is TRBV18 and J usage is TRBJ2-5, with D possibly matching TRBD2 (6 bases). Germline loops: CDR1 KGHSH, CDR2 LQKENI. Trimming took off 3 bases at V and 5 bases at J, with 19 bases between the two ends. This CDR3 has 16 residues. The CDR3 loop reads CASSPRRGGPGETQYF. CDR3 DNA: TGTGCCAGCTCACCCCGACGGGGAGGCCCGGGGGAGACCCAGTACTTC.

The V and J genes are TRBV9 and TRBJ2-3; tentative D call: TRBD1 (6 bases). CDR1 is SGDLS, CDR2 YYNGEE, per germline. V lost 1 base and J lost 0, with 9 bases in between. The CDR3 consists of 15 residues. CDR3 coding DNA: TGTGCCAGCAGCGTATTACAGGGTAGCACAGATACGCAGTATTTT. Its translation is CASSVLQGSTDTQYF.

For the CDR3, the DNA is TGTGCCAGCAGCGTAGGGGGGACACAGATCTACGAGCAGTACTTC. Protein: CASSVGGTQIYEQYF. The chain carries TRBV7-2 and TRBJ2-7; D could derive from TRBD1 or TRBD2 (6 bases each). From germline, CDR1 is SGHTA and CDR2 FQGNSA. The V end lost 5 bases, the J end lost 3 bases, and 17 bases lay between the germline ends. This CDR3 spans 15 amino acids.

The rearrangement uses TRBV7-6 and TRBJ1-1; tentatively, D is TRBD1 (5 bases). CDR1 and CDR2 from the germline V gene are SGHVS and FNYEAQ. This CDR3 spans 17 amino acids. V lost 2 bases to trimming and J lost 0 bases, with 16 bases between them. CDR3 sequence: CASSLWRGEAMNTEAFF. In DNA form, the CDR3 reads TGTGCCAGCAGCTTATGGCGAGGGGAAGCCATGAACACTGAAGCTTTCTTT.

This clone was detected only a few times. The chain recombines TRBV30 with TRBJ2-1, with 11 bases identical to TRBD1. Germline CDR1 and CDR2: GTSNPN and SVGIG (reference sequence). This CDR3 has 18 residues. V was clipped by 1 base and J by 1 base; unmatched bases: 9. The CDR3 region is CAWSGTGGALGSYNEQFF. DNA of the CDR3: TGTGCCTGGAGTGGGACAGGGGGCGCGTTGGGATCCTACAATGAGCAGTTCTTC. The entire variable domain, with the rest obtained from reference TRBV30 and TRBJ2-1, is as follows: SQTIHQWPATLVQPVGSPLSLECTVEGTSNPNLYWYRQAAGRGLQLLFYSVGIGQISSEVPQNLSASRPQDRQFILSSKKLLLSDSGFYLCAWSGTGGALGSYNEQFFGPGTRLTVL.

In DNA form, the CDR3 reads TGTGCCAGTAAGGTACCGGGGGATCAGCCCCAGCATTTT. It specifies CASKVPGDQPQHF. This chain joins TRBV19 and TRBJ1-5; a weak D match, TRBD1 (5 bases). In germline, CDR1 is LNHDA, CDR2 SQIVND (reference sequence). Trimming pared 7 bases from V and 5 bases from J, leaving 12 bases between. The CDR3 consists of 13 residues.

This clone was detected only a few times. J is TRBJ2-3 and V is TRBV6-6; TRBD1 aligns across 9 bases. CDR3 length: 15 residues. V lost 1 base, J lost 1 base, and 0 bases stayed unmatched. Germline lookup yields CDR1 MNHNY and CDR2 SVGAGI (reference sequence). DNA of the CDR3: TGTGCCAGCAGTTACTGGGACAGGGGCACAGATACGCAGTATTTT. Its translation: CASSYWDRGTDTQYF.

CDR3 bases: TGTGCCAGCAGCTTGACAGGGGATAAGGGAGAGACCCAGTACTTC. As protein: CASSLTGDKGETQYF. The chain joins TRBV7-3 to TRBJ2-5; 8 bases agree with TRBD1. Germline CDR1 is SGHTA and CDR2 is FQGTGA. The trim removed 3 bases at V and 4 bases at J, leaving 7 bases unmatched. The CDR3 loop spans 15 amino acids.